This TCR beta chain was identified during a study of early T cells in non-severe SARS-CoV-2 infection. Background on the study: The study sequenced bulk RNA from unsorted whole blood, with chains unpaired. Points from the study as a whole: There was a bias toward anti-spike CD8 responses in VDJdb matching, which missed private and CD4 specificities.

This clonotype was detected many times. Its antigen is still unknown. Unique molecular identifiers were attached to individual cDNA molecules. TCRdb re-analysed the 5' RACE reads in MiXCR, keeping a single row per CDR3 protein. The data contain 25,000 to 30,000 distinct CDR3 sequences, 3.5% to 5.5% of them singletons. Germline CDR1 SQVTM, CDR2 ANQGSEA. Trimming took 6 bases from V and 6 from J, leaving 16 bases between them. This CDR3 has 13 residues. Source material: whole blood. The chain is built from TRBV29-1 and TRBJ2-3; D not certain. This sequence originates from an adult who was a healthcare worker with PCR-confirmed SARS-CoV-2 infection or an uninfected control (not recorded which). CDR3 residues: CSVSPKDVDTQYF. In DNA, the CDR3 is TGCAGCGTCTCCCCAAAGGACGTGGATACGCAGTATTTT.